This TCR beta chain is drawn from a study of cytomegalovirus exposure and HLA in healthy donors. Study-level results: More clonal expansion characterized HLA-associated TCR beta chains than equally common others in a later analysis. HLA restriction was apparent for most CMV-associated TCR beta chains in a later analysis.

PCR was performed using 60 Vbeta and 13 Jbeta primers. TCRdb keeps only in-frame clones here, not all; method: immunoSEQ multiplex PCR. In the table there are 70,000 to 90,000 clones, 60% to 75% of which are singletons. Details on this clone: The antigen is undetermined.

The CDR3 spans 13 residues. V gave up 1 base and J gave up 13 bases; unmatched junction bases: 6. Per germline, CDR1 SEHNR and CDR2 FQNEAQ (reference sequence). The rearrangement links TRBV7-9 to TRBJ1-4; 7 bases map to TRBD1. Sequencing input: PBMCs. This receptor was obtained from a man between 40 and 49 years old in good health and CMV-seropositive. The CDR3 loop reads CASSLEDRERLFF. The CDR3 coding sequence is TGTGCCAGCAGCTTAGAAGACAGGGAACGACTGTTTTTT.